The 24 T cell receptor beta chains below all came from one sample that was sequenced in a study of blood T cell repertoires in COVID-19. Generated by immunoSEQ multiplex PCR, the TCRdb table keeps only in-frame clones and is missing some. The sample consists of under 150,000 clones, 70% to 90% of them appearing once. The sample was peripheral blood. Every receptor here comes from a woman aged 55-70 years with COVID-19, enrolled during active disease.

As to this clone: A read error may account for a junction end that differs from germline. CDR3 nucleotide sequence: TGTGCTAGCAGCCATAACCTAGCGGCGCAAGAGACCCAGTACTTC. It encodes CASSHNLAAQETQYF. The chain recombines TRBV7-7 with TRBJ2-5; 7 bases fit TRBD2. The CDR3 contains 15 residues. Germline CDR1 reads SSHAT; CDR2 reads FNYEAQ (reference sequence).

CDR3 amino acids: CASTKGGAGYGYTF. In nucleotides, the CDR3 is TGTGCCAGTACCAAGGGGGGGGCTGGCTATGGCTACACCTTC. The chain links TRBV19 to TRBJ1-2, with D perhaps TRBD1 (6 bases). CDR3 length equals 14 residues. CDR1 and CDR2 (germline): LNHDA, SQIVND (reference sequence). Trimming left V 7 bases short and J 4 bases short, with 16 bases between.

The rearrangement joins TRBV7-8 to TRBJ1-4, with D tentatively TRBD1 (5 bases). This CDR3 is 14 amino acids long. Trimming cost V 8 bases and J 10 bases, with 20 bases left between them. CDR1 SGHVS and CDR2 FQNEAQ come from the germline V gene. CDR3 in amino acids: CASAFQGVTGKLFF. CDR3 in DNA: TGTGCCAGCGCCTTCCAAGGGGTTACGGGAAAACTGTTTTTT.

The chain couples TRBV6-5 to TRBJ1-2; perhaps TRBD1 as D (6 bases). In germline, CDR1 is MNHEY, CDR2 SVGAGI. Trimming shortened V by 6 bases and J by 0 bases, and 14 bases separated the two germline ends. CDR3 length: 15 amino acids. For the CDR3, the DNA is TGTGCCAGCAGCTCCCCGGGACACACTAACTATGGCTACACCTTC. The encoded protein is CASSSPGHTNYGYTF.

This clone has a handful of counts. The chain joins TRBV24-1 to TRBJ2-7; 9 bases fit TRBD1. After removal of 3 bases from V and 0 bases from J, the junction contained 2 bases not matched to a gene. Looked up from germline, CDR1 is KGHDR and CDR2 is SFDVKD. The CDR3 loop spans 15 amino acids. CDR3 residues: CATSDRQGGSYEQYF. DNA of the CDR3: TGTGCCACCAGTGATCGACAGGGGGGCTCCTACGAGCAGTACTTC.

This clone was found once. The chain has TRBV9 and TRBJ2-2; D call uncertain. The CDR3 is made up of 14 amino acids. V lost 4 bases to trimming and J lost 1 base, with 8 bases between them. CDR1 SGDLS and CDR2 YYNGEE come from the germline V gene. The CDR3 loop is CASSKSGNTGELFF. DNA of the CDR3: TGTGCCAGCAGCAAGTCAGGGAACACCGGGGAGCTGTTTTTT.

The DNA of the CDR3 is TGTGCCAGCTCTTACGAGCAACAGGTGACAAAGAGGGGCTACACCTTC. It is translated as CASSYEQQVTKRGYTF. The J gene is TRBJ1-2, the V gene TRBV18, with a tentative D call TRBD1 (5 bases). This CDR3 is 16 amino acids long. Trimming left V 6 bases short and J 8 bases short, with 25 bases between. Germline V gene sequence: CDR1 KGHSH, CDR2 LQKENI.

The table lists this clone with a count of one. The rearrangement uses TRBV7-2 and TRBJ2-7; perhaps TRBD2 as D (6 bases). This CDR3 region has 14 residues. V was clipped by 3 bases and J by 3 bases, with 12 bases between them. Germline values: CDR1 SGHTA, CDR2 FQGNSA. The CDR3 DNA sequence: TGTGCCAGCAGCTTGATGGGGGGTAGCTACGAGCAGTACTTC. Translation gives CASSLMGGSYEQYF.

The chain's CDR3 is CASSERGYQETQYF. Written as DNA, the CDR3 is TGTGCCAGCAGCGAGAGAGGGTACCAAGAGACCCAGTACTTC. The gene calls are TRBV7-2 and TRBJ2-5, with D perhaps TRBD2 (5 bases). This CDR3 has 14 residues. Germline loops: CDR1 SGHTA, CDR2 FQGNSA. V was cut by 5 bases and J by 0 bases, with 10 bases left in between.

CDR3 sequence (DNA): TGTGCCAGCAGTGAAGCACGGCTGACAGTAGCCAAAAACATTCAGTACTTC. As protein: CASSEARLTVAKNIQYF. This chain joins TRBV6-1 and TRBJ2-4; a possible D gene is TRBD1 (5 bases). The CDR3 contains 17 residues. V was pared by 0 bases and J by 0 bases, with 12 bases between. Germline loops: CDR1 MNHNS, CDR2 SASEGT.

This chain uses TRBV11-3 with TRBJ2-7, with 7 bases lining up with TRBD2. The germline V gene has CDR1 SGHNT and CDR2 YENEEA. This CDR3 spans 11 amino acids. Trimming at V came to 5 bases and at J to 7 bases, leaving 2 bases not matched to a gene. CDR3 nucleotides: TGTGCCAGCAGCACCGGGGGGGAGCAGTACTTC. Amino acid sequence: CASSTGGEQYF.

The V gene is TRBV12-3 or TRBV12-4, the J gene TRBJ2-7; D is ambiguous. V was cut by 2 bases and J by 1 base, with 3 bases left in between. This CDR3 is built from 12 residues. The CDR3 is CASSLYSYEQYF. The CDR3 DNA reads TGTGCCAGCAGTTTATATTCCTACGAGCAGTACTTC.

The CDR3 spells CASSLGRYFQVTSSYEQYF. CDR3 in DNA: TGTGCCAGCAGTTTAGGCCGATACTTTCAGGTAACGAGCTCCTACGAGCAGTACTTC. The chain is built from TRBV28 and TRBJ2-7, with D unclear. This CDR3 has 19 amino acids. V lost 2 bases and J 0 bases, leaving 23 bases between the germline ends. Per the germline V gene, CDR1 is MDHEN and CDR2 is SYDVKM.

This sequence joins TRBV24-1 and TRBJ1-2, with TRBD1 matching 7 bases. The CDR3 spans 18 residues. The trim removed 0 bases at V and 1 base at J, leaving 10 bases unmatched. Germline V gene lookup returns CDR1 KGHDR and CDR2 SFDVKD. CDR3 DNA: TGTGCCACCAGTGATTTGACAGGGGACCCCGCCAGTAACTATGGCTACACCTTC. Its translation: CATSDLTGDPASNYGYTF.

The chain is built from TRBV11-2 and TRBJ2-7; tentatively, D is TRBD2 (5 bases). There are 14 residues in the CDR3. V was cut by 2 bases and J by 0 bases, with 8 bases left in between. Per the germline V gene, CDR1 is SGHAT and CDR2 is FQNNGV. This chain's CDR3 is CASSLTRGSYEQYF. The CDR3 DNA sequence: TGTGCCAGCAGCTTAACTAGAGGCTCCTACGAGCAGTACTTC.

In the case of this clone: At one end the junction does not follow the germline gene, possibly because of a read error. The CDR3 region is CASSSSGTGNSGELFF. In DNA, the CDR3 is TGTGCCAGCAGCTCTTCCGGGACAGGGAACTCCGGGGAGCTGTTTTTT. The rearrangement links TRBV7-9 to TRBJ2-2; 9 bases line up with TRBD1. CDR1 is SEHNR and CDR2 is FQNEAQ in the germline V gene (reference sequence). The CDR3 is made up of 16 amino acids.

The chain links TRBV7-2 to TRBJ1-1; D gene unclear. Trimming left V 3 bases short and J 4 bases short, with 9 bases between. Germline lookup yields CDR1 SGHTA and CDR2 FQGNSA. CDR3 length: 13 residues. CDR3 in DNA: TGTGCCAGCAGCTTCGGGTACGCCACTGAAGCTTTCTTT. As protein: CASSFGYATEAFF. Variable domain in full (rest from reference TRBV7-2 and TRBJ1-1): GAGVSQSPSNKVTEKGKDVELRCDPISGHTALYWYRQSLGQGLEFLIYFQGNSAPDKSGLPSDRFSAERTGGSVSTLTIQRTQQEDSAVYLCASSFGYATEAFFGQGTRLTVV.

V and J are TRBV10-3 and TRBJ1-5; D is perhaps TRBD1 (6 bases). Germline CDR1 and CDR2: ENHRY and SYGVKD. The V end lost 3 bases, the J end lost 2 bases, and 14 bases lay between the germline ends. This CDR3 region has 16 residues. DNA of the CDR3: TGTGCCATCAGTGAAAACAGGGACGGGGGCAATCAGCCCCAGCATTTT. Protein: CAISENRDGGNQPQHF.

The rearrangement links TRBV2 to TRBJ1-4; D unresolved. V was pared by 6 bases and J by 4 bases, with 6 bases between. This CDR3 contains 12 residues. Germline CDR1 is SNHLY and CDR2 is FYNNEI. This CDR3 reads CASRYSNEKLFF. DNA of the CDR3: TGTGCCAGCAGATACAGTAATGAAAAACTGTTTTTT.

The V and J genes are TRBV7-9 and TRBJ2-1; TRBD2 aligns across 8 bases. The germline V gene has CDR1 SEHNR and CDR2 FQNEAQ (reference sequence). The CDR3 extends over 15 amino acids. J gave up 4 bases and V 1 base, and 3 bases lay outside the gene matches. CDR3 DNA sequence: TGTGCCAGCAGCTTAGGCGGGGGGCATTACAATGAGCAGTTCTTC. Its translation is CASSLGGGHYNEQFF.

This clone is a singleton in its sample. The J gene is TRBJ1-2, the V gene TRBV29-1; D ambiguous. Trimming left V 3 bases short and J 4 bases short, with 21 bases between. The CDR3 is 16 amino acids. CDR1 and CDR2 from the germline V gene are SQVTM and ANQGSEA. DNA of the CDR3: TGCAGCGTTGAGGCCTACGACCGCCAGGATGGCTATGGCTACACCTTC. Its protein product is CSVEAYDRQDGYGYTF.

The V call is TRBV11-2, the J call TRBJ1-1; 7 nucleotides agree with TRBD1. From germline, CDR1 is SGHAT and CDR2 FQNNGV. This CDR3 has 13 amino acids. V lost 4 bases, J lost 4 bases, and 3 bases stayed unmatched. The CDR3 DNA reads TGTGCCAGCAGCTCCGACAGGGTCACTGAAGCTTTCTTT. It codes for CASSSDRVTEAFF.

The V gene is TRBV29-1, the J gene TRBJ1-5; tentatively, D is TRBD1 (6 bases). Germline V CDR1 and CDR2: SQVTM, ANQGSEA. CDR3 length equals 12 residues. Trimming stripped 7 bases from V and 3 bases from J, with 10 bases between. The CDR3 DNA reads TGCAGCGCCCGGGACATCAATCAGCCCCAGCATTTT. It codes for CSARDINQPQHF.

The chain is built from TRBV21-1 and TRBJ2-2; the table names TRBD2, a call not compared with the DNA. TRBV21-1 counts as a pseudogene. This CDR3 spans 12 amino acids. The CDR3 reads CASRNCGGELFF. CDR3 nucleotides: TGTGCCAGCAGAAACTGCGGCGGGGAGCTGTTTTTT.